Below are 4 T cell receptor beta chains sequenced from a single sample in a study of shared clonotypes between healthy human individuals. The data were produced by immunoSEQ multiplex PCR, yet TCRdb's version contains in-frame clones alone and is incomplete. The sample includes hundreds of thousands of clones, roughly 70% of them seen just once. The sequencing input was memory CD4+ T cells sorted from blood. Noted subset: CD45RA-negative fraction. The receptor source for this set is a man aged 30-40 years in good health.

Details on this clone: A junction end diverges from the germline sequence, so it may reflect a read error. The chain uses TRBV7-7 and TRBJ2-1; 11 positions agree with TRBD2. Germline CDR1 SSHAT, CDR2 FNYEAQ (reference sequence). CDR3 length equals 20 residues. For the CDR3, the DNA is TGTGCTAGCAGCTCCCTCCCCCGACTAGCGGGAAATGTGGGGGACAATGAGCAGTTCTTC. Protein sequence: CASSSLPRLAGNVGDNEQFF. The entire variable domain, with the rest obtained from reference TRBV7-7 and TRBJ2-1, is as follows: GAGVSQSPRYKVTKRGQDVTLRCDPISSHATLYWYQQALGQGPEFLTYFNYEAQPDKSGLPSDRFSAERPEGSISTLTIQRTEQRDSAMYRCASSSLPRLAGNVGDNEQFFGPGTRLTVL.

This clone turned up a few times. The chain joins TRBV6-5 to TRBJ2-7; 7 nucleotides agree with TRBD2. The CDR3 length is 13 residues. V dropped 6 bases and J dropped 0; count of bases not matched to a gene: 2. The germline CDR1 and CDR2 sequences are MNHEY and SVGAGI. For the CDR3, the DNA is TGTGCCAGCAGACGGGACTACTCCTACGAGCAGTACTTC. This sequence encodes CASRRDYSYEQYF.

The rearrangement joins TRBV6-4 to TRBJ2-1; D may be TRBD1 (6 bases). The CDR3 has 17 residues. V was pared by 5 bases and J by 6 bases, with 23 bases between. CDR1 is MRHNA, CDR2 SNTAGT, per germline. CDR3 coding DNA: TGTGCCAGCAGTAGACAGGAGGCGATTAACAAAATCAATGAGCAGTTCTTC. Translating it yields CASSRQEAINKINEQFF.

The CDR3 nucleotides are TGTGCCAGTAGGGGACAGGGGAATCAGCCCCAGCATTTT. It translates to CASRGQGNQPQHF. The rearrangement links TRBV19 to TRBJ1-5, with 10 nucleotides matching TRBD1. Unmatched junction bases numbered 0, after V lost 6 bases and J lost 4 bases. The CDR3 consists of 13 residues. From germline, CDR1 is LNHDA and CDR2 SQIVND (reference sequence).